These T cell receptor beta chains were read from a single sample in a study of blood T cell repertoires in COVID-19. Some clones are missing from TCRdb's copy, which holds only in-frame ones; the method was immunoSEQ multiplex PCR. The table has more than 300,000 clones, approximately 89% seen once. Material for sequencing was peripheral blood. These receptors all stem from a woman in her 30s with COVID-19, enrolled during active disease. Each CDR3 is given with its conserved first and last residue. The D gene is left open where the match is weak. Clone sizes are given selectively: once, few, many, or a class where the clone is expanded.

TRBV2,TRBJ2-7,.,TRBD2,TGTGCCAGCATGAGGGCTAGCGGGGTCTACGAGCAGTACTTC,CASMRASGVYEQYF
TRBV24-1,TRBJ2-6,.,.,TGTGCCACCAGTGACCCGGCGGGGGACACGAGCTCTGGGGCCAACGTCCTGACTTTC,CATSDPAGDTSSGANVLTF
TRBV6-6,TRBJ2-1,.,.,TGTGCCAGTTTCGACACGTCGAGCTCCTACAATGAGCAGTTCTTC,CASFDTSSSYNEQFF
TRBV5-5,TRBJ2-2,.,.,TGTGCCAGCAGCTTGGGAGCCTTTCCCACCGGGGAGCTGTTTTTT,CASSLGAFPTGELFF
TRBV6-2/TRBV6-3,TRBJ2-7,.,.,TGTGCCAGCAGTTACTCGGCAGCGGGCGAGCAGTACTTC,CASSYSAAGEQYF
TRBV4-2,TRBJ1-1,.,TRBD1,TGTGCCAGCAGCCAATCCGGGACAGGCAGGAGAGCTTTCTTT,CASSQSGTGRRAFF
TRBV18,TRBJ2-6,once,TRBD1,TGTGCCAGCTACCCGGGACAGGGGAAAACTGGGGCCAACGTCCTGACTTTC,CASYPGQGKTGANVLTF
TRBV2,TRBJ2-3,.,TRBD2,TGTGCCACATCCCGGGCGGGGGGCACAGATACGCAGTATTTT,CATSRAGGTDTQYF
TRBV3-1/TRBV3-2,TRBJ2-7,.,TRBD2,TGTGCCAGCAGCCAACATTCTAGCGGCGAGCAGTACTTC,CASSQHSSGEQYF
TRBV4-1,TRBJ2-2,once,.,TGCGCCAGCAATCCTGAACCGGGACACACGACCGGGGAGCTGTTTTTT,CASNPEPGHTTGELFF
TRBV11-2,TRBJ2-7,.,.,TGTGCCAGCAGCGTGAACCGGGACACTCTCTCCTACGAGCAGTACTTC,CASSVNRDTLSYEQYF
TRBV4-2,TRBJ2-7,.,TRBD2,TGTGCCAGCAGCCAAGTAGGGACTAGCGGCTACGAGCAGTACTTC,CASSQVGTSGYEQYF
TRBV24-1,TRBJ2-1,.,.,TGTGCCACCAGTAGGGACATCTACAATGAGCAGTTCTTC,CATSRDIYNEQFF
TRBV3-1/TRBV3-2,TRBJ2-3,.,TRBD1,TGTGCCAGCAGCCGACAGGGGGCCCTCACAGATACGCAGTATTTT,CASSRQGALTDTQYF
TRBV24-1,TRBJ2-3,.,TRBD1,TGTGCCACCAGTCGGGACAGCGATAGAAATACGCAGTATTTT,CATSRDSDRNTQYF
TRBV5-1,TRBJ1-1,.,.,TGCGCCAGCAGCTACCACAGGGACACTGAAGCTTTCTTT,CASSYHRDTEAFF
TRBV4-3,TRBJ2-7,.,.,TGCGCCAGCAGCCAGAACATCCTCCGCGAGCAGTACTTC,CASSQNILREQYF
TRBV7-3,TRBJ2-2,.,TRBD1,TGTGCCAGCAGCTCCGGGACAGGGGGCGATACCGGGGAGCTGTTTTTT,CASSSGTGGDTGELFF
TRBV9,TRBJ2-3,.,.,TGTGCCAGCAGCGTATATAGCGGCCTCACAGATACGCAGTATTTT,CASSVYSGLTDTQYF
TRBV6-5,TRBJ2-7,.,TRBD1,TGTGCCAGCGGAGGACAGGTGGTTGACGAGCAGTACTTC,CASGGQVVDEQYF
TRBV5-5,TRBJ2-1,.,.,TGTGCCAGCAGCTTCAGGACAGCCTCCTACAATGAGCAGTTCTTC,CASSFRTASYNEQFF
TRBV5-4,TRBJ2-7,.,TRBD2,TGTGCCAGCAGCCGAGGGGAGGGCCGGGAGCAGTACTTC,CASSRGEGREQYF
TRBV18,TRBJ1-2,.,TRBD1,TGTGCCAGCTCACCAGGGACAGGGCGCGGCTACACCTTC,CASSPGTGRGYTF